The 5 T cell receptor beta chains reported below all come from one sample, sequenced in a study of blood T cell repertoires in COVID-19. Measured with immunoSEQ multiplex PCR; TCRdb has only the in-frame clones, and not every one. The data show 140,000 to 150,000 clones, approximately 80% seen once. The sample comprised peripheral blood. The source is a human donor in a cohort sampled during active COVID-19.

The chain uses TRBV28 and TRBJ2-2; 9 nucleotides agree with TRBD1. This CDR3 spans 16 amino acids. V trimming: 4 bases; J trimming: 4 bases; junction bases outside the gene matches: 7. Looked up from germline, CDR1 is MDHEN and CDR2 is SYDVKM. CDR3 sequence: CASSSRQGGVTGELFF. CDR3 bases: TGTGCCAGCAGTTCAAGACAGGGGGGGGTCACCGGGGAGCTGTTTTTT.

V is TRBV30 and J is TRBJ1-2, with TRBD1 as a possible D gene (5 bases). V was trimmed by 4 bases and J by 10 bases, leaving 13 bases between them. Germline CDR1 and CDR2: GTSNPN and SVGIG (reference sequence). The CDR3 is made up of 11 amino acids. This CDR3 is CAWTLGGAYTF. The DNA of the CDR3 is TGTGCCTGGACCCTCGGGGGAGCCTACACCTTC.

In the case of this clone: A read error may produce the germline difference seen at one junction end. The chain combines TRBV28 with TRBJ2-5; 15 nucleotides agree with TRBD2. This CDR3 has 19 residues. CDR1 is MDHEN and CDR2 is SYDVKM in the germline V gene. This CDR3 is CASSLPGLAGGFQQGTQYF. The CDR3, as DNA: TGTGCCAGCAGTTTACCGGGACTAGCGGGGGGCTTTCAGCAAGGGACCCAGTACTTC.

The CDR3: CAPLRRYLAGGDEQYF. The CDR3, as DNA: TGTGCCCCGCTCCGACGGTATCTAGCGGGGGGGGACGAGCAGTACTTC. This rearrangement joins TRBV30 to TRBJ2-7; 12 bases agree with TRBD2. The CDR3 extends over 16 amino acids. From germline, CDR1 is GTSNPN and CDR2 SVGIG (reference sequence). J was trimmed by 5 bases and V by 8 bases; bases with no gene match: 16.

The rearrangement links TRBV6-5 to TRBJ1-2; D gene uncertain. There are 13 residues in the CDR3. Trimming stripped 4 bases from V and 0 bases from J, with 6 bases between. The germline CDR1 and CDR2 sequences are MNHEY and SVGAGI. In nucleotides, the CDR3 is TGTGCCAGCAGTTTCCTATCTAACTATGGCTACACCTTC. Translation gives CASSFLSNYGYTF.